One and the same sample provided the 21 T cell receptor beta chains below, sequenced in a study of T cells after yellow fever vaccination. MiXCR, run by TCRdb on the 5' RACE reads, gives a single entry per CDR3 protein. The sample yields roughly 60,000 distinct CDR3 sequences, around 7% seen once. The sample was CD8+ T cells sorted from PBMCs, taken on the day of the first yellow fever vaccination. These receptors were taken from a man between 18 and 35 years old who received the YFV17D yellow fever vaccine.

This clonotype was observed at least ten times. This chain connects TRBV27 to TRBJ2-2; D not certain. Germline CDR1 MNHEY, CDR2 SMNVEV (reference sequence). The V end lost 4 bases, the J end lost 5 bases, and 11 bases lay between the germline ends. This CDR3 has 14 residues. The CDR3 DNA reads as TGTGCCAGCAGTTGGTTAGCAGAGACCGGGGAGCTGTTTTTT. Translated, it gives CASSWLAETGELFF.

This clonotype was counted between two and nine times. The J gene is TRBJ2-3, the V gene TRBV6-1; maybe TRBD1 (7 bases). The germline V gene has CDR1 MNHNS and CDR2 SASEGT. This CDR3 is 16 amino acids long. Trimming pared 5 bases from V and 3 bases from J, leaving 18 bases between. The DNA of the CDR3 is TGTGCCAGCAGTCTATCAGGGGGACTTTCGACAGATACGCAGTATTTT. Translating it yields CASSLSGGLSTDTQYF.

This clonotype was picked up many times. This sequence joins TRBV6-1 and TRBJ2-3; no reliable D call. Between the trimmed V and J ends, which lost 1 base and 0 bases, there was a span of 5 bases. The V gene's germline CDR1 is MNHNS and CDR2 SASEGT. CDR3 length equals 14 residues. The CDR3, as DNA: TGTGCCAGCAGTGAAGAGGCTAGCACAGATACGCAGTATTTT. Translated: CASSEEASTDTQYF.

Ten or more counts support this clonotype. CDR3: CTSSQEGDRGYEQYF. CDR3 DNA sequence: TGCACCAGCAGCCAAGAAGGGGACAGGGGCTACGAGCAGTACTTC. The genes are TRBV1 and TRBJ2-7; the table's TRBD1 call for D was not verified on the DNA. TRBV1 is an annotated pseudogene. This CDR3 spans 15 amino acids.

V is TRBV6-2 or TRBV6-3 and J is TRBJ1-1; D call uncertain. The CDR3 contains 14 residues. Germline V gene lookup returns CDR1 MNHEY and CDR2 SVGEGT. Between the trimmed V and J ends, which lost 7 bases and 1 base, there was a span of 13 bases. The chain's CDR3 is CASTHWAGNTEAFF. CDR3 sequence (DNA): TGTGCCAGCACCCACTGGGCGGGGAACACTGAAGCTTTCTTT.

This rearrangement joins TRBV7-2 to TRBJ2-7, with a weak D call TRBD1 (5 bases). There are 12 residues in the CDR3. CDR1 and CDR2 (germline): SGHTA, FQGNSA. V was pared by 6 bases and J by 3 bases, with 9 bases between. Here the CDR3 DNA reads TGTGCCAGCAGGACAGCCCACTACGAGCAGTACTTC. It codes for CASRTAHYEQYF.

The V gene is TRBV23-1, the J gene TRBJ2-3, with a weak D call TRBD1 (5 bases). TRBV23-1 is an ORF, with its function uncertain. The CDR3 consists of 15 residues. The CDR3 DNA reads as TGCGCGATACCCCCCGGGCAGGGATGCACAGATACGCAGTATTTT. Translation gives CAIPPGQGCTDTQYF.

The sample holds a few counts of this clonotype. The rearrangement links TRBV2 to TRBJ2-5; D perhaps matches TRBD1 (5 bases). Germline CDR1 is SNHLY and CDR2 is FYNNEI. Deletions cut 9 bases from V and 7 bases from J, with 12 bases between. The CDR3 has 11 amino acids. The CDR3 nucleotides are TGTGCCAGTTTTTCTCAGGGGACCCAGTACTTC. This translates into CASFSQGTQYF.

Ten or more counts support this clonotype. The chain has TRBV10-3 and TRBJ2-4, with no clear D. This CDR3 region has 13 residues. Trimming stripped 8 bases from V and 1 base from J, with 9 bases between. In germline, CDR1 is ENHRY, CDR2 SYGVKD. The CDR3 reads CAIGQVAKNIQYF. The DNA for the CDR3 is TGTGCCATCGGGCAAGTCGCCAAAAACATTCAGTACTTC.

CDR3 sequence reads: CASSLGLTSYNEQFF. In DNA, the CDR3 is TGTGCCAGCAGTTTGGGTCTTACCTCCTACAATGAGCAGTTCTTC. The V and J genes are TRBV27 and TRBJ2-1; D not resolved. This CDR3 has 15 residues. From germline, CDR1 is MNHEY and CDR2 SMNVEV (reference sequence). Trimming removed 3 bases from V and 0 bases from J, with 9 bases in between.

The sample holds many counts of this clonotype. V usage is TRBV6-1 and J usage is TRBJ2-7; 8 bases are shared with TRBD1. Germline V gene data show CDR1 as MNHNS and CDR2 as SASEGT. V lost 6 bases and J lost 2; bases outside the gene matches: 6. CDR3 size: 14 residues. CDR3 protein: CASRKDREPYEQYV. The CDR3 DNA follows: TGTGCCAGCAGGAAGGACAGGGAACCCTACGAGCAGTACGTC.

The rearrangement joins TRBV27 to TRBJ2-5; D remains ambiguous. The ends were cut back, 1 base at V and 2 bases at J, with 8 bases in the middle. The CDR3 runs 14 residues. Germline V gene sequence: CDR1 MNHEY, CDR2 SMNVEV (reference sequence). CDR3 loop: CASSLLLGQETQYF. The CDR3 coding sequence is TGTGCCAGCAGTTTATTACTGGGGCAAGAGACCCAGTACTTC.

By frequency in the sample, this clonotype is medium-sized (0.01 to 0.1%). V gene TRBV20-1 combines with J gene TRBJ1-1; the D is unclear. Germline V CDR1 and CDR2: DFQATT, SNEGSKA (reference sequence). CDR3 length equals 11 residues. Trimming removed 6 bases at V and 1 base at J, with 6 bases between. As DNA, the CDR3 is TGCAGTGCCGCACGGAACACTGAAGCTTTCTTT. Encoded protein: CSAARNTEAFF.

This clonotype has just a few counts. This chain joins TRBV7-9 and TRBJ2-5; tentative D call: TRBD1 (6 bases). Trimming removed 3 bases at V and 5 bases at J, with 19 bases between. The CDR3 sequence is 16 residues long. Germline-derived CDR1 and CDR2 are SEHNR and FQNEAQ (reference sequence). The CDR3 region is CASSFQGSGLRETQYF. DNA for the CDR3: TGTGCCAGCAGCTTCCAGGGGTCCGGGTTGCGGGAGACCCAGTACTTC.

CDR3 sequence reads: CASSRPPSGGQGETQYF. In nucleotides, the CDR3 is TGTGCCAGCAGCCGCCCCCCTAGCGGGGGGCAGGGGGAGACCCAGTACTTC. The chain has TRBV7-8 and TRBJ2-5; 11 bases line up with TRBD2. V was pared by 5 bases and J by 5 bases, with 13 bases of the junction left unmatched. Germline values: CDR1 SGHVS, CDR2 FQNEAQ. This CDR3 region has 17 residues.

This clonotype was seen at least ten times. This chain uses TRBV12-3 or TRBV12-4 with TRBJ2-5; D might be TRBD1 or TRBD2, each matching 5 bases. This CDR3 region has 15 residues. The V end was cut by 6 bases, the J end by 4 bases, with 18 bases between. The DNA of the CDR3 is TGTGCCAGCAGCCTGGGACCCCGACGAAGAGAGACCCAGTACTTC. This gives the protein CASSLGPRRRETQYF.

This clonotype was counted at least ten times. The chain recombines TRBV5-6 with TRBJ2-1; TRBD1 matches 7 bases. With 2 bases clipped from V and 2 bases from J, the junction kept 4 bases outside the gene matches. Germline values: CDR1 SGHDT, CDR2 YYEEEE. This CDR3 spans 15 amino acids. CDR3 bases: TGTGCCAGCAGCTTCGGCGACAGGGCCTACAATGAGCAGTTCTTC. Protein product: CASSFGDRAYNEQFF.

The chain joins TRBV11-1 to TRBJ2-3; D ambiguous. Germline V gene data show CDR1 as SGHAT and CDR2 as FQDESV (reference sequence). V lost 1 base, J lost 2 bases, and 10 bases lay in between. CDR3 length: 15 residues. DNA of the CDR3: TGTGCCAGCAGCTTAGTGGCAAGAATCACAGATACGCAGTATTTT. Encoded protein: CASSLVARITDTQYF. Based on the CDR3 plus reference TRBV11-1 and TRBJ2-3, the full variable domain is EAEVAQSPRYKITEKSQAVAFWCDPISGHATLYWYRQILGQGPELLVQFQDESVVDDSQLPKDRFSAERLKGVDSTLKIQPAELGDSAMYLCASSLVARITDTQYFGPGTRLTVL.

This clonotype occurred many times. The gene calls are TRBV6-5 and TRBJ2-3; D may be TRBD1 (6 bases). V lost 5 bases and J lost 4, with 16 bases in between. CDR1 and CDR2 from the germline V gene are MNHEY and SVGAGI. The CDR3 runs 15 residues. This CDR3 is CASSTGMGGADTQYF. CDR3 in DNA: TGTGCCAGCAGTACAGGGATGGGTGGGGCAGATACGCAGTATTTT.

The chain uses TRBV7-8 and TRBJ2-7; D is undetermined. The V end lost 2 bases, the J end lost 4 bases, and 12 bases lay between the germline ends. CDR1 is SGHVS, CDR2 FQNEAQ, per germline. The CDR3 length is 14 residues. The CDR3 reads CASSLTTQPYEQYV. The CDR3 nucleotides are TGTGCCAGCAGCTTAACCACCCAGCCTTACGAGCAGTACGTC.

The chain is built from TRBV7-9 and TRBJ2-1; tentatively, D is TRBD2 (6 bases). The CDR3 spans 10 residues. Trimming shortened V by 3 bases and J by 12 bases, and 6 bases separated the two germline ends. Germline V gene lookup returns CDR1 SEHNR and CDR2 FQNEAQ (reference sequence). The DNA for the CDR3 is TGTGCCAGCAGCTTGGGAGGGCAGTTCTTC. Translation gives CASSLGGQFF.